The 8 T cell receptor beta chains below were found in one sample sequenced in a study of cytomegalovirus exposure and HLA in healthy donors. It was with 60 Vbeta and 13 Jbeta primers that the PCR ran. Here immunoSEQ multiplex PCR was the method, and the copy in TCRdb shows in-frame clones only, minus some. Here the sample spans approximately 170,000 clones, 78% being singletons. Sequencing used PBMCs. The source is a woman between 40 and 55 years old in good health and CMV-seropositive.

Concerning this clone: The sample carries other DNA sequences with the same CDR3. The chain couples TRBV5-1 to TRBJ2-2; D might be TRBD2 (6 bases). Trimming cost V 2 bases and J 4 bases, with 12 bases left between them. Germline loops: CDR1 SGHRS, CDR2 YFSETQ. The CDR3 is 15 residues long. The CDR3 reads CASSLGQGGTGELFF. CDR3 sequence (DNA): TGCGCCAGCAGCTTAGGCCAGGGAGGCACCGGGGAGCTGTTTTTT.

The rearrangement links TRBV19 to TRBJ2-5; tentatively, D is TRBD1 (6 bases). The assigned J gene may be wrong: the sequence end matches TRBJ2-7 better. The CDR3 runs 13 residues. CDR1 is LNHDA, CDR2 SQIVND, per germline (reference sequence). The CDR3 DNA sequence: TGTGCCAGCTCAGGACAGCTTACCTACGAGCAGTACTTC. This gives the protein CASSGQLTYEQYF.

The chain's CDR3 is CASTGQAIYGYTF. In DNA, the CDR3 is TGTGCCAGCACTGGACAGGCCATCTATGGCTACACCTTC. This rearrangement joins TRBV28 to TRBJ1-2, with 7 bases that match TRBD1. The CDR3 spans 13 residues. Per germline, CDR1 MDHEN and CDR2 SYDVKM. The V and J ends lost 7 bases and 4 bases, in that order; junction bases with no gene match: 6.

V and J are TRBV4-2 and TRBJ1-1, with unresolved D. The CDR3 extends over 14 amino acids. Germline CDR1 reads LGHNA; CDR2 reads YNFKEQ. Between the trimmed V and J ends, which lost 0 bases and 2 bases, there was a span of 7 bases. The CDR3 protein is CASSQEEGNTEAFF. In DNA, the CDR3 is TGTGCCAGCAGCCAAGAAGAGGGAAACACTGAAGCTTTCTTT.

V and J are TRBV4-3 and TRBJ2-3; possibly TRBD1 for D (6 bases). The CDR3 runs 16 residues. CDR1 LGHNA and CDR2 YSLEER come from the germline V gene. The ends were cut back, 0 bases at V and 6 bases at J, with 16 bases in the middle. CDR3 in DNA: TGCGCCAGCAGCCAAGATATGGGACAAGAGCCCGATACGCAGTATTTT. Amino acids: CASSQDMGQEPDTQYF.

The chain couples TRBV25-1 to TRBJ2-3, with a possible D match to TRBD1 (6 bases). In germline, CDR1 is MGHDK, CDR2 SYGVNS. V gave up 8 bases and J gave up 2 bases, with 14 bases separating them. The CDR3 is 14 amino acids. In DNA, the CDR3 is TGTGCCAGCGGACCTGGACAGTCCACAGATACGCAGTATTTT. As protein: CASGPGQSTDTQYF.

The chain recombines TRBV4-1 with TRBJ1-5; D gene uncertain. The ends were cut back, 0 bases at V and 3 bases at J, with 12 bases in the middle. The germline V gene encodes CDR1 MGHRA and CDR2 YSYEKL. The CDR3 length is 16 residues. The CDR3 region has the DNA TGCGCCAGCAGCCAAGAAAGCGATCCTTCCAATCAGCCCCAGCATTTT. This codes for CASSQESDPSNQPQHF.

The V gene is TRBV14, the J gene TRBJ1-4; 8 bases match TRBD1. The germline V gene encodes CDR1 SGHDN and CDR2 FVKESK. V dropped 1 base and J dropped 7; count of bases not matched to a gene: 5. The CDR3 loop spans 15 amino acids. The CDR3 DNA reads as TGTGCCAGCAGCCAAGTTTCAGGGGGCGGTGAAAAACTGTTTTTT. It codes for CASSQVSGGGEKLFF.